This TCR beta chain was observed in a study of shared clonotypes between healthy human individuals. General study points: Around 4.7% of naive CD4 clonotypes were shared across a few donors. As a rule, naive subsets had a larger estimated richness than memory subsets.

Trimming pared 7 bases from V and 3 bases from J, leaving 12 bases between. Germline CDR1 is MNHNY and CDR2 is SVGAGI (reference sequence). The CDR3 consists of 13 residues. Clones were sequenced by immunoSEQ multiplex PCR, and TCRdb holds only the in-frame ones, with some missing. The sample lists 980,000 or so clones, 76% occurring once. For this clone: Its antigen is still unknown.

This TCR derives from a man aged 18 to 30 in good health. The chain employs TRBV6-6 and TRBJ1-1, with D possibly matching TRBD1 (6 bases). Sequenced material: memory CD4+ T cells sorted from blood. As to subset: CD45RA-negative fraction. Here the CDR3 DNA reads TGTGCCAGCACGGGGGCAGGAGACACTGAAGCTTTCTTT. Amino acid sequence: CASTGAGDTEAFF.